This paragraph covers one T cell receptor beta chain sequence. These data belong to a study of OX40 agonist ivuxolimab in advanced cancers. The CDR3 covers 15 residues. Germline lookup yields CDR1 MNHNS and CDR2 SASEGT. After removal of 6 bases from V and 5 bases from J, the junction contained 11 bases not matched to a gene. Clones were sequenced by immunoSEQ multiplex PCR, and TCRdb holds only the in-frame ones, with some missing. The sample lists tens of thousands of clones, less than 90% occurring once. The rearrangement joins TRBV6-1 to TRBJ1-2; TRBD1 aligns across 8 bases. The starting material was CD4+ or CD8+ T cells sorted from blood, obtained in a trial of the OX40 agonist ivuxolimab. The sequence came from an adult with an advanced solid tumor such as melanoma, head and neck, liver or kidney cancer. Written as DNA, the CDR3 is TGTGCCAGCAGAGATACTGGGACAGGCCTATATGGCTACACCTTC. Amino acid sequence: CASRDTGTGLYGYTF.